This is a list of T cell receptor beta chains from one sample in a study of early T cells in non-severe SARS-CoV-2 infection. Via MiXCR, TCRdb re-called the 5' RACE reads, giving one row per CDR3 protein. Here the sample spans some 60,000 distinct CDR3 sequences, approximately 9.3% being singletons. Sequenced input: whole blood. All receptors derive from an adult who was a healthcare worker with PCR-confirmed SARS-CoV-2 infection or an uninfected control (not recorded which). Both conserved end residues are part of each CDR3. The D gene is left open where the match is weak. Some rows have no size entry. The others give once, few or many, or a class for an expanded clone.

TRBJ1-4 | . | TRBV4-3 | . | TGCGCCAGCAGTCCACATGGGCGGGGAGAAAAACTGTTTTTT | CASSPHGRGEKLFF
TRBJ2-5 | many | TRBV6-5 | TRBD1 | TGTGCCAGCAGTTACTCGACAGGGGTTAGGCAGACCCAGTACTTC | CASSYSTGVRQTQYF
TRBJ2-2 | many | TRBV6-6 | . | TGTGCCAGCAGTTACGGAGGGGCCGGGGAGCTGTTTTTT | CASSYGGAGELFF
TRBJ1-2 | many | TRBV4-2 | . | TGTGCCAGCAGCCGGGCAGGGGAGTCTGGCTACACCTTC | CASSRAGESGYTF
TRBJ2-3 | . | TRBV24-1 | TRBD2 | TGTGCCACCTCTAGCGGGACCACAGATACGCAGTATTTT | CATSSGTTDTQYF
TRBJ2-1 | few | TRBV24-1 | . | TGTGCCACCAGTGATCCCGGGGCATCCTACAATGAGCAGTTCTTC | CATSDPGASYNEQFF
TRBJ2-7 | few | TRBV10-3 | TRBD1 | TGTGCCATCAGTGACCCGACGGCAGGGGGCAACGAGCAGTACTTC | CAISDPTAGGNEQYF
TRBJ1-1 | . | TRBV25-1 | . | TGTGCCAGCAGTGAAAATTCTGGGGAGGCTTTCTTT | CASSENSGEAFF
TRBJ1-5 | few | TRBV20-1 | . | TGCAGTGCTAGCAGGGGAAGCAATCAGCCCCAGCATTTT | CSASRGSNQPQHF
TRBJ2-1 | . | TRBV20-1 | TRBD2 | TGCAGTGCTACCTTTCCGACTAGCGGGATATCTGGGAATGAGCAGTTCTTC | CSATFPTSGISGNEQFF
TRBJ2-3 | . | TRBV7-3 | . | TGTGCCAGCAGCGCGGAAGGGGGTTTTAAACGTACGCAGTATTTT | CASSAEGGFKRTQYF
TRBJ2-7 | few | TRBV20-1 | TRBD2 | TGCAGTGCTAGAGGGGCTAGCGGATTCTACGAGCAGTACTTC | CSARGASGFYEQYF
TRBJ2-7 | many | TRBV7-2 | . | TGTGCCAGCAGCTTTAACGGAGGTCCCTACGAGCAGTACTTC | CASSFNGGPYEQYF
TRBJ1-1 | few | TRBV5-1 | . | TGCGCCAGCAGCATTCGGACAGACACTGAAGCTTTCTTT | CASSIRTDTEAFF
TRBJ2-5 | once | TRBV20-1 | . | TGCAGTGCTAGTCAGGGAGAGACCCAGTACTTC | CSASQGETQYF
TRBJ2-7 | . | TRBV15 | . | TGTGCCACCAGCAGAACAGGGCCCTACGAGCAGTACTTC | CATSRTGPYEQYF
TRBJ2-1 | many | TRBV7-3 | . | TGTGCCAGCAGCTGGCTCGGTTGGGCAAATGAGCAGTTCTTC | CASSWLGWANEQFF
TRBJ1-5 | many | TRBV5-4 | TRBD1 | TGTGCCAGCAGCTTGGGAGGACAGGTAGGGCGCAATCAGCCCCAGCATTTT | CASSLGGQVGRNQPQHF
TRBJ2-7 | . | TRBV20-1 | TRBD2 | TGCAGTGCTAGAGCCTCGCTAGCGGGAAACTACGAGCAGTACTTC | CSARASLAGNYEQYF
TRBJ2-7 | . | TRBV5-5 | . | TGTGCCAGCACCCGGACGGGCGACGAGCAGTACTTC | CASTRTGDEQYF
TRBJ2-7 | . | TRBV7-2 | TRBD1 | TGTGCCAGCAGCTTGGGGACAGGCCCTTCCTACGAGCAGTACTTC | CASSLGTGPSYEQYF
TRBJ2-1 | many | TRBV10-3 | . | TGTGCCATCAGTGAGTCGGCAGGGAGTAGGGATGAGCAGTTCTTC | CAISESAGSRDEQFF
TRBJ2-2 | many | TRBV5-1 | TRBD2 | TGCGCCAGCAGCGCCGGACTAGCGGCGAACACCGGGGAGCTGTTTTTT | CASSAGLAANTGELFF
TRBJ2-7 | many | TRBV27 | . | TGTGCCAGCAGTTTCGACCGTCTTAGGGAGCAGTACTTC | CASSFDRLREQYF
TRBJ2-3 | few | TRBV11-2 | TRBD2 | TGTGCCAGCAGCCAGGGGACTAGCGGTGAAGATACGCAGTATTTT | CASSQGTSGEDTQYF
TRBJ2-7 | many | TRBV30 | . | TGTGCCTGGGGTGGACCTAGGGACTACGAGCAGTACTTC | CAWGGPRDYEQYF
TRBJ1-1 | many | TRBV7-2 | . | TGTGCCAGCAGCTTGTGGGCGAGGGAGACAAGGGCTTTCTTT | CASSLWARETRAFF
TRBJ2-5 | few | TRBV29-1 | . | TGCAGCGGGACGACAGGTCTTCAAGAGACCCAGTACTTC | CSGTTGLQETQYF
TRBJ1-5 | medium-sized | TRBV6-6 | TRBD1 | TGTGCCAGCAGTTACGGACAGGGCAATCAGCCCCAGCATTTT | CASSYGQGNQPQHF
TRBJ2-7 | many | TRBV7-9 | TRBD1 | TGTGCCAGCAGCCGGACAGGGGGCGACTACGAGCAGTACTTC | CASSRTGGDYEQYF
TRBJ2-1 | many | TRBV6-2/TRBV6-3 | TRBD1 | TGTGCCAGCAGTAGGGCGGGACAGGGACGGAATGAGCAGTTCTTC | CASSRAGQGRNEQFF
TRBJ1-1 | many | TRBV6-6 | TRBD1 | TGTGCCAGCAGTTACCAAACTTTCCGTACAGGGGTCTGGGGCACTGAAGCTTTCTTT | CASSYQTFRTGVWGTEAFF
TRBJ2-3 | many | TRBV20-1 | . | TGCAGTGCTAGAGTTGAGGCAGCGGTGGATACGCAGTATTTT | CSARVEAAVDTQYF
TRBJ1-5 | few | TRBV7-9 | . | TGTGCCAGCAGTTGGGGTTGGAGCAATCAGCCCCAGCATTTT | CASSWGWSNQPQHF
TRBJ2-1 | many | TRBV27 | . | TGTGCCACTTCGGGGTTGGACTCCTACAATGAGCAGTTCTTC | CATSGLDSYNEQFF
TRBJ2-1 | many | TRBV20-1 | TRBD2 | TGCAGTGCAGGTGGGGGGACTAGCGGGGCCCTCTCCTACAATGAGCAGTTCTTC | CSAGGGTSGALSYNEQFF
TRBJ1-2 | few | TRBV9 | TRBD1 | TGTGCCAGCAGCGATGGACAGGGGTACGATGGCTACACCTTC | CASSDGQGYDGYTF
TRBJ1-2 | . | TRBV27 | . | TGTGCCAGCCGGGGACGGAACTATGGCTACACCTTC | CASRGRNYGYTF
TRBJ2-3 | many | TRBV24-1 | . | TGTGCCACCAGTGATGTCGGGACGACAGATACGCAGTATTTT | CATSDVGTTDTQYF
TRBJ2-3 | . | TRBV7-9 | . | TGTGCCAGCAGCCCCACCCAGAGCGGCCTTGTCACAGATACGCAGTATTTT | CASSPTQSGLVTDTQYF
TRBJ1-5 | many | TRBV7-2 | . | TGTGCCAGCAGCTCCCTCGTTGCGCCCCAGCATTTT | CASSSLVAPQHF
TRBJ2-7 | . | TRBV29-1 | . | TGCAGCGTTGCTCAGGGAACCTACGAGCAGTACTTC | CSVAQGTYEQYF
TRBJ2-5 | few | TRBV20-1 | . | TGCAGTGCTAGAGGGCCTTTCCAAGAGACCCAGTACTTC | CSARGPFQETQYF
TRBJ2-7 | many | TRBV27 | . | TGTGCCAGCAGTTTTGGGGGGCTGGGGGAGCAGTACTTC | CASSFGGLGEQYF
TRBJ2-1 | many | TRBV7-9 | TRBD2 | TGTGCCAGCAGCTTAATAGGACTAGCGGGAGATGAGCAGTTCTTC | CASSLIGLAGDEQFF
TRBJ2-1 | few | TRBV7-3 | TRBD2 | TGTGCCAGCAGCTCGGGACTAGCGGGAGGGCGAGTTCATGAGCAGTTCTTC | CASSSGLAGGRVHEQFF
TRBJ2-2 | many | TRBV27 | . | TGTGCCAGCAGTCCCGTAAGGTTCTTCGCGAACACCGGGGAGCTGTTTTTT | CASSPVRFFANTGELFF
TRBJ2-2 | few | TRBV10-3 | . | TGTGCCATCAGTGAGACCGCGGTCACCGGGGAGCTGTTTTTT | CAISETAVTGELFF
TRBJ2-3 | . | TRBV15 | . | TGTGCCACCAGCCGACTCGAGGGGTTTACAGATACGCAGTATTTT | CATSRLEGFTDTQYF
TRBJ2-2 | few | TRBV7-9 | . | TGTGCCAGCAGCCCTAGTGTAAGAAGAGGTGCCGGGGAGCTGTTTTTT | CASSPSVRRGAGELFF
TRBJ2-5 | few | TRBV6-5 | . | TGTGCCAGCAGTTACTCCCGGTCCCTATTCCAAGAGACCCAGTACTTC | CASSYSRSLFQETQYF
TRBJ2-5 | many | TRBV24-1 | TRBD2 | TGTGCCACCAGTGATGGGACTACATTAACCCAGTACTTC | CATSDGTTLTQYF
TRBJ2-6 | many | TRBV7-8 | . | TGTGCCAGCAGCTTAGCGGGCCCAGGCGGGGCCAACGTCCTGACTTTC | CASSLAGPGGANVLTF
TRBJ2-1 | few | TRBV6-4 | TRBD1 | TGTGCCAGCAGGAAACAGGGGGAGGATGAGCAGTTCTTC | CASRKQGEDEQFF